This entry is about one T cell receptor (beta chain). The antigen remains undetermined. Time point noted: week 5, during vaccination. The vaccine gave 300 ug of a 20-mer mutant IDH1 peptide subcutaneously per dose. This sample is part of a study of a mutant IDH1 vaccine in newly diagnosed glioma. Across the study: The therapy given earlier, which was standard therapy, consisted of radiotherapy, temozolomide, or both, and most of the patients received both.

Study-level points and caveats: It was just under 95% of patients that developed vaccine-induced immune responses.

TCRdb's table, derived via immunoSEQ multiplex PCR, lists solely in-frame clones and lacks some. The sample shows around 49,000 clones, roughly 78% of them seen only once. Germline assignment: CDR1 GTSNPN and CDR2 SVGIG (reference sequence). This CDR3 is built from 12 residues. V dropped 1 base and J dropped 1 base, with 4 bases sitting between them. Sequenced material: PBMCs, taken from a glioma patient whose treatment included an IDH1 peptide vaccine. The TCR comes from a man between 50 and 59 years old with glioma. The chain links TRBV30 to TRBJ1-1; no definite D call. Here the CDR3 DNA reads TGTGCCTGGAGTGGTACGAACACTGAAGCTTTCTTT. Translation: CAWSGTNTEAFF.